The clone carrying this T cell receptor (beta chain) was counted between two and nine times. Antigen unknown. The sample belongs to a study of cytomegalovirus exposure and HLA in healthy donors. Study-wide results and limits: The majority of TCR sequences were rare, yet some public TCRs appeared in many donors. Researchers counted around 180 TCR beta chains as cytomegalovirus-associated. A later analysis reportedly identified an Asian-associated ancestry cluster as carrying fewer N-insertions than the approximately 730-donor mean.

PCR was performed using 60 Vbeta and 13 Jbeta primers. Profiling relied on immunoSEQ multiplex PCR, and the TCRdb table lists in-frame clones only, not all of them. The table has about 160,000 clones, more than 80% seen once; the top ten hold 2% to 3%. The V and J ends lost 4 bases and 8 bases respectively, with 12 bases between them. Germline V lookup: CDR1 SGHTA, CDR2 FQGNSA. The CDR3 is 13 amino acids. These donors counted as nominally healthy when sampled, but unrecorded immune exposures were likely. This chain links TRBV7-2 with TRBJ2-1; D is undetermined. The material sequenced was PBMCs. This receptor was identified in a male donor in good health and CMV-seronegative. CDR3 region: CASSWAVWDEQFF. The CDR3 DNA is TGTGCCAGCAGCTGGGCCGTCTGGGATGAGCAGTTCTTC.